Detailed here is one T cell receptor beta chain. This sample stems from a study of blood T cell repertoires in COVID-19. Study-wide background: The study drew acute and convalescent COVID-19 samples from the United States, Italy and Spain. Sources were T cells, B-cell-depleted T cells, or PBMCs; the material itself was cDNA or gDNA.

Germline assignment: CDR1 LNHDA and CDR2 SQIVND (reference sequence). Trimming took off 5 bases at V and 1 base at J, with 12 bases between the two ends. This CDR3 contains 14 residues. In the study's own analysis: Amplification of reference gene primers was used by the study to estimate nucleated cell counts. The method was immunoSEQ multiplex PCR; TCRdb's version includes in-frame clones alone and lacks a portion of them. Clone size and V and J calls were adopted from that table, with D and trimming inferred from the DNA. The data show around 100,000 clones, about nine tenths seen once. The sequence was obtained from a man aged 50 to 60 with active COVID-19. The chain joins TRBV19 to TRBJ2-7; D unclear. The sample taken for sequencing was peripheral blood. This CDR3 is CASSVFLTSYEQYF. The CDR3 DNA reads as TGTGCCAGTAGTGTGTTTCTTACTTCCTACGAGCAGTACTTC. Full variable domain (rest looked up from reference TRBV19 and TRBJ2-7): DGGITQSPKYLFRKEGQNVTLSCEQNLNHDAMYWYRQDPGQGLRLIYYSQIVNDFQKGDIAEGYSVSREKKESFPLTVTSAQKNPTAFYLCASSVFLTSYEQYFGPGTRLTVT.